This T cell receptor beta chain was sequenced during a study of T cells in Graves' hyperthyroidism and ophthalmopathy. Notes on the study in general: Ophthalmopathy was separated from stable hyperthyroidism by a 13 V-J model.

A few counts support this clonotype. Antigen unknown. Amplification yielded TCR beta CDR3 regions, with RNA transcripts as the source. HTBI primers were the set used in a first-round RT-PCR of the TCR CDR3. TCRdb reprocessed the multiplex PCR reads with MiXCR, giving one entry per CDR3 protein. The sample yields 310,000 or so distinct CDR3 sequences, 15% to 20% seen once. Germline V CDR1 and CDR2: LGHDT, YNNKEL (reference sequence). The CDR3 totals 19 residues. V shed 6 bases and J 0 bases; nucleotides not matched to a gene: 9. Together with thyroid ultrasound, orbital computed tomography, serum thyroxine and TRAb, clinical symptoms were used for diagnoses.

V gene TRBV3-1 combines with J gene TRBJ2-1, with 15 bases that match TRBD2. Sequenced sample: blood. This TCR derives from a woman aged 60 to 75 with Graves' ophthalmopathy. CDR3 in amino acids: CASSEGLAGGVSSYNEQFF. CDR3 in DNA: TGTGCCAGCAGTGAGGGACTAGCGGGAGGCGTCAGCTCCTACAATGAGCAGTTCTTC.